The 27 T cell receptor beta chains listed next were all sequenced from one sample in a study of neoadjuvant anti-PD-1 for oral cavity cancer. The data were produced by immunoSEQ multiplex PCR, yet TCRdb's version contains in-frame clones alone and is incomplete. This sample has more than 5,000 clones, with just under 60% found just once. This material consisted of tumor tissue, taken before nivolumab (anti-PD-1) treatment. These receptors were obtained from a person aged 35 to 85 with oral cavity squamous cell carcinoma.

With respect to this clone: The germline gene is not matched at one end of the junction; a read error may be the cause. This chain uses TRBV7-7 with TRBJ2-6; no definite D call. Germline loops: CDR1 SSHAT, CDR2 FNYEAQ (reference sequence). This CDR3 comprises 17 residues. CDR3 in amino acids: CASSLEVPGTGANVLTF. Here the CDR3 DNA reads TGTGCTAGCAGCTTAGAGGTTCCGGGTACTGGGGCCAACGTCCTGACTTTC.

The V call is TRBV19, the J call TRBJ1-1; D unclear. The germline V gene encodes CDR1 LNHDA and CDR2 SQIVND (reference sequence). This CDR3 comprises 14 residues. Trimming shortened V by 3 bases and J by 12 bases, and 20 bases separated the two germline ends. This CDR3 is CASSIGGGQRESFF. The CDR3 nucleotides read TGTGCCAGTAGTATCGGAGGTGGCCAGAGGGAGTCTTTCTTT. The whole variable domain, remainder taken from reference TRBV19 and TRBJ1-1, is DGGITQSPKYLFRKEGQNVTLSCEQNLNHDAMYWYRQDPGQGLRLIYYSQIVNDFQKGDIAEGYSVSREKKESFPLTVTSAQKNPTAFYLCASSIGGGQRESFFGQGTRLTVV.

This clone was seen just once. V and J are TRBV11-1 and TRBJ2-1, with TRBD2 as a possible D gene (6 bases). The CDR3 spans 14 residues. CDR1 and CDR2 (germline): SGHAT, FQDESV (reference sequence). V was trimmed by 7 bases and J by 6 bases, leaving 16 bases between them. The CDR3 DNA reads TGTGCCAGCATCGCGGGACTTGAGGGCAATGAGCAGTTCTTC. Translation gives CASIAGLEGNEQFF.

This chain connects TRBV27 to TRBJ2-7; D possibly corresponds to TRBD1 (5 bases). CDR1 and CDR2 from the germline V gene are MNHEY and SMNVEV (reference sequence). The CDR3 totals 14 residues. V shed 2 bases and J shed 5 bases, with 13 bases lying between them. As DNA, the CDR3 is TGTGCCAGCAGTTTAGACAGAGCTGTTAACGAGCAGTACTTC. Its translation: CASSLDRAVNEQYF.

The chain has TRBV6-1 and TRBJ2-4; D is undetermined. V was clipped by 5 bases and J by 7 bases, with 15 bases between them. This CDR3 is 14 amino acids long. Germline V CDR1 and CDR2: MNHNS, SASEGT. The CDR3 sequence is CASSTNPVQNIQYF. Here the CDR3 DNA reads TGTGCCAGCAGTACCAATCCGGTTCAGAACATTCAGTACTTC.

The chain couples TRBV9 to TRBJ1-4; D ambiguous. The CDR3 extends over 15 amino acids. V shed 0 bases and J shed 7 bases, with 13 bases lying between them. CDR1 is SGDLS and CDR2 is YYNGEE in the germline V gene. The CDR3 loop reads CASSVANGEGEKLFF. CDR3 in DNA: TGTGCCAGCAGCGTAGCGAACGGGGAAGGTGAAAAACTGTTTTTT.

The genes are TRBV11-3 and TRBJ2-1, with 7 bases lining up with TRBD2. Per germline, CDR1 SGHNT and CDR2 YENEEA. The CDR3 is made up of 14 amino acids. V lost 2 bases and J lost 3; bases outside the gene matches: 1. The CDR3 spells CASSLREDYNEQFF. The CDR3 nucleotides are TGTGCCAGCAGCTTACGGGAGGACTACAATGAGCAGTTCTTC.

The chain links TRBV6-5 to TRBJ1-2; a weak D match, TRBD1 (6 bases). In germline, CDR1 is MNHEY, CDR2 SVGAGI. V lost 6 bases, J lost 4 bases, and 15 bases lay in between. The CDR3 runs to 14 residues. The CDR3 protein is CASSLQGGSYGYTF. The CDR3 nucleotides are TGTGCCAGCAGCTTACAGGGCGGAAGCTATGGCTACACCTTC.

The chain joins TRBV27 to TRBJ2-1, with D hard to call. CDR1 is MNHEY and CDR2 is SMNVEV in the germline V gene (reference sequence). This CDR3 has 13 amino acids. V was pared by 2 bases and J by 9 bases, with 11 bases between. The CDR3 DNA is TGTGCCAGCAGTTTAGTATGGAGTTCTGAGCAGTTCTTC. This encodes CASSLVWSSEQFF.

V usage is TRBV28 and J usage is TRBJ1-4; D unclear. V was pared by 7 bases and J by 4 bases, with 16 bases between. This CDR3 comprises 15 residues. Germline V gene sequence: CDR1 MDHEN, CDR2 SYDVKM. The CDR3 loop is CASTTPGGNNEKLFF. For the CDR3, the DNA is TGTGCCAGCACTACACCGGGTGGGAATAATGAAAAACTGTTTTTT.

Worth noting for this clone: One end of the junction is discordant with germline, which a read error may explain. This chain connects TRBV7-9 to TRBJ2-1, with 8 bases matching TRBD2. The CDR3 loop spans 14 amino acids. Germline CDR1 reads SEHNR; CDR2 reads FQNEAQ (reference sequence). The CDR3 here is CASSLAGSYNEQFF. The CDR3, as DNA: TGTGCCAGCAGCCTAGCGGGTTCCTACAATGAGCAGTTCTTC. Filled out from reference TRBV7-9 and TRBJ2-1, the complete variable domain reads DTGVSQNPRHKITKRGQNVTFRCDPISEHNRLYWYRQTLGQGPEFLTYFQNEAQLEKSRLLSDRFSAERPKGSFSTLEIQRTEQGDSAMYLCASSLAGSYNEQFFGPGTRLTVL.

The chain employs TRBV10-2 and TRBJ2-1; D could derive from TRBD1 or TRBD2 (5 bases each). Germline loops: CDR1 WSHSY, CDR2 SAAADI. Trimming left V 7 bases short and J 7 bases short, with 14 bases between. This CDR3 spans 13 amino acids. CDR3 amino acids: CASTWDAQNEQFF. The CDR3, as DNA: TGCGCCAGCACCTGGGACGCTCAAAATGAGCAGTTCTTC.

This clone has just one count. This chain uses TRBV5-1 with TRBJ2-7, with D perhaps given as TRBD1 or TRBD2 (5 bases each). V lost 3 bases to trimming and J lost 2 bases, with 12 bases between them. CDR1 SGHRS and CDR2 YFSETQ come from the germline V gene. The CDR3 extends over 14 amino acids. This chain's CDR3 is CASSSRDHTYEQYF. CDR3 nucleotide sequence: TGCGCCAGCAGCTCCCGGGACCATACCTACGAGCAGTACTTC.

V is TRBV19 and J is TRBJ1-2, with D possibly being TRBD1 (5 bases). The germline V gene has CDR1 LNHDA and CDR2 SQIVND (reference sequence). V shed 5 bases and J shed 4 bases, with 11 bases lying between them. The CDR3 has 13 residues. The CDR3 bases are TGTGCCAGTAGTCCCGACAGAATCTATGGCTACACCTTC. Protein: CASSPDRIYGYTF.

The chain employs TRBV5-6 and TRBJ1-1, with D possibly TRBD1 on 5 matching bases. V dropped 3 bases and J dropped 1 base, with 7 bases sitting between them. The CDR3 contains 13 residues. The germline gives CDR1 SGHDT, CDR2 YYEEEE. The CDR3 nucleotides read TGTGCCAGCAGCTGGGGGAGGAACACTGAAGCTTTCTTT. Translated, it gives CASSWGRNTEAFF.

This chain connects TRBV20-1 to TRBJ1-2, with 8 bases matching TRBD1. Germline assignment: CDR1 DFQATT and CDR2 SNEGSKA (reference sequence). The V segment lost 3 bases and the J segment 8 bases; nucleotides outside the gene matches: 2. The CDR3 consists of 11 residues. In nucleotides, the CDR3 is TGCAGTGCTAGTGGACAGGGAGGCTACACCTTC. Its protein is CSASGQGGYTF.

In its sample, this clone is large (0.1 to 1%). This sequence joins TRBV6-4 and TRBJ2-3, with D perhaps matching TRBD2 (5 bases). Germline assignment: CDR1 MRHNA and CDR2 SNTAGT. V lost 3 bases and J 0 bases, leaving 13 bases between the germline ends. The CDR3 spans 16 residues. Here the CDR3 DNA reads TGTGCCAGCAGTGAAGAGGCGGGCTCTAGCACAGATACGCAGTATTTT. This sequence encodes CASSEEAGSSTDTQYF.

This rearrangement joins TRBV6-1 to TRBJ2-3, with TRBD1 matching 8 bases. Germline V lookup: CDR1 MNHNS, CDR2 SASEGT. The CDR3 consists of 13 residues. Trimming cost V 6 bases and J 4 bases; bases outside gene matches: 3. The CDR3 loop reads CASRQGVPDTQYF. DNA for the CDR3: TGTGCCAGCAGACAGGGGGTCCCAGATACGCAGTATTTT.

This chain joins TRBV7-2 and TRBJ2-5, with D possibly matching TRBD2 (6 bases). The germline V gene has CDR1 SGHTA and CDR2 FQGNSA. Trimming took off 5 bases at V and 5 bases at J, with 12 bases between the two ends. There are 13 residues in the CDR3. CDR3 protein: CASSRGVAETQYF. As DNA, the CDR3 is TGTGCCAGCAGCCGCGGGGTGGCGGAGACCCAGTACTTC. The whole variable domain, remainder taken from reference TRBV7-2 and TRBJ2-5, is GAGVSQSPSNKVTEKGKDVELRCDPISGHTALYWYRQSLGQGLEFLIYFQGNSAPDKSGLPSDRFSAERTGGSVSTLTIQRTQQEDSAVYLCASSRGVAETQYFGPGTRLLVL.

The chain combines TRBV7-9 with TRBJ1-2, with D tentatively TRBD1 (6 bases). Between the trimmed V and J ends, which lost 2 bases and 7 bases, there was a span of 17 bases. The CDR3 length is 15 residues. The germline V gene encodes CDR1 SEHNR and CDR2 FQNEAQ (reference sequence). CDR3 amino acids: CASSLSASQGLGYTF. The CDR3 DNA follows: TGTGCCAGCAGCTTATCCGCTTCTCAGGGGCTTGGCTACACCTTC.

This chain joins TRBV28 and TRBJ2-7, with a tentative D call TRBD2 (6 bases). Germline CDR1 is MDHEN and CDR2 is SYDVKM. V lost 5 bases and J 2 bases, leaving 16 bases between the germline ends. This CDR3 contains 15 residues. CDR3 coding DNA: TGTGCCAGCAGTCCCCGGGGGAATGGCCCCTACGAGCAGTACTTC. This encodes CASSPRGNGPYEQYF.

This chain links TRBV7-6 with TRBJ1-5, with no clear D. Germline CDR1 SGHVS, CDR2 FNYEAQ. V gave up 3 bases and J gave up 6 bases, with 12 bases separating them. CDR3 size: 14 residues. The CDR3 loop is CASSLGSKGQPQHF. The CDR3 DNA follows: TGTGCCAGCAGCTTGGGGTCTAAGGGTCAGCCCCAGCATTTT.

CDR3 loop: CASSRLGGSLNQPQHF. The CDR3 nucleotides are TGTGCCAGCAGTCGTTTAGGGGGCAGTCTCAATCAGCCCCAGCATTTT. V gene TRBV2 combines with J gene TRBJ1-5; TRBD1 matches at 7 bases. V lost 5 bases and J lost 3; bases outside the gene matches: 10. This CDR3 is built from 16 residues. Germline values: CDR1 SNHLY, CDR2 FYNNEI.

CDR3 coding DNA: TGTGCCAGCAGCTTGGGACAGGGCCCCTACGAGCAGTACTTC. Encoded protein: CASSLGQGPYEQYF. This chain connects TRBV5-4 to TRBJ2-7; 7 nucleotides match TRBD1. The germline V gene encodes CDR1 SGHNT and CDR2 YYREEE (reference sequence). V lost 0 bases to trimming and J lost 2 bases; unmatched junction nucleotides: 2. The CDR3 covers 14 residues.

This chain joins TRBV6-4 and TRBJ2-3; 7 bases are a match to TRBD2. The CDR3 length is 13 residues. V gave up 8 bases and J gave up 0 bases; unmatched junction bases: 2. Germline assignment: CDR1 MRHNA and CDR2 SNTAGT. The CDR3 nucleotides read TGTGCCAGCTCGGGGGGTAGCACAGATACGCAGTATTTT. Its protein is CASSGGSTDTQYF.

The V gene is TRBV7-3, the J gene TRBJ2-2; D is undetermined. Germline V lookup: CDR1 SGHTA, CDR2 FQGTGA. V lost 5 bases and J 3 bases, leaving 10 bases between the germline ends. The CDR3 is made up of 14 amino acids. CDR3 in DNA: TGTGCCAGCAGCCCACACCAGGACACCGGGGAGCTGTTTTTT. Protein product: CASSPHQDTGELFF.

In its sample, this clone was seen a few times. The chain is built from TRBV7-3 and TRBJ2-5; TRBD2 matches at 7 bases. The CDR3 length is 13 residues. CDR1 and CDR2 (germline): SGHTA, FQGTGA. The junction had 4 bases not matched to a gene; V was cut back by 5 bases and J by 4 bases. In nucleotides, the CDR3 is TGTGCCAGCAGCCCGGGGGGTCGAGAGACCCAGTACTTC. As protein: CASSPGGRETQYF.